The present TCR beta chain was sequenced within a study of T cells after yellow fever vaccination (dated by TCRdb to the late 2010s). For the wider study: Libraries from fractions with low cell numbers were prepared with the SMART-Seq v4 Ultra Low Input RNA kit. Blood was collected at multiple timepoints before and after primary and secondary immunization, and bulk PBMC replicates and cell subsets were isolated. The cohort comprised two healthy male donors, one aged 18 to 30 and one aged 30 to 39 years. Bulk TCR alpha and beta repertoires were sequenced longitudinally to track T-cell clones before and after primary and booster YFV17D yellow fever vaccination. Overall results and qualifications from the work: FACS-sorted repertoires could contain abundant contaminating clonotypes from the bulk population, so computational filtering was required. The secondary T-cell response was weaker than the primary response but faster, peaking on day 5 instead of day 15. Most clones expanded after primary vaccination were re-detected after the booster (96% of CD4 and approximately 89% of CD8), suggesting broad memory maintenance. A small share of clonotypes was detected in both CD4 and CD8 compartments, with the overlap likely arising from convergent recombination. Because the study included only two donors, the extent to which the findings can be generalized is limited.

The meaning of the sample's treatment or condition label: live attenuated yellow fever vaccine strain. At each blood-draw timepoint, two biological replicates of bulk PBMCs were obtained. A standard Ficoll-Paque protocol was used to isolate PBMCs from peripheral blood. RNA was extracted with TriZol from bulk PBMCs, CD4 and CD8 fractions, and dextramer-positive and dextramer-negative fractions. Synthesis of TCR cDNA relied on 5'RACE template switching, a step that introduced a universal primer site along with unique molecular identifiers. Priming of cDNA synthesis was performed from both the TCR alpha and TCR beta constant segments. Two PCR steps were used to amplify libraries, with sample barcodes and sequencing adapters being added in the second step. Sequencing of the libraries was done on either Illumina HiSeq 2500 (2x100 bp) or NovaSeq (2x150 bp). On the authors' methods: MIGEC handled demultiplexing of reads and collapsing into UMI consensus sequences, while MiXCR performed V(D)J alignment. Clonotypes responding to the vaccine were identified with edgeR on replicate PBMC samples, with the criteria of FDR below 0.01 and a log2 fold change above 5 up to day 15. CD4 or CD8 identity was assigned to each bulk clonotype according to whether the clonotype was present at higher abundance in the sequenced CD4 repertoire or the sequenced CD8 repertoire. In-frame beta chains were kept once TCRdb had trimmed the public reads at Q25 with fastp and called clones with MiXCR. Records with the same CDR3 protein are collapsed into one entry carrying the most frequent genes and DNA. The authors' filters were not applied to this entry. Present in this sample are around 530,000 distinct CDR3 sequences, roughly 17% of which were seen just once. Jointly, the top ten make up around 16% of the sample.

In this sample, this clonotype turned up many times. Its antigen is not yet known. No qualities accompany the bases; no much larger clone lies one base away. The CDR3 covers 14 residues, taking in both the cysteine and the phenylalanine. The sequence is cut down to CDR3 DNA, 42 bases in frame from base 1. The germline V and J ends show losses of 7 bases and 4 bases respectively, and no gene match explains 6 bases of the junction. The chain uses TRBV12-3 or TRBV12-4 and TRBJ1-5, and TRBD1 aligns with 8 junction nucleotides. The source was PBMCs, collected about 5 days after the first yellow fever vaccination. This TCR derives from a young man who received the YFV17D yellow fever vaccine. The DNA reads as follows: TGTGCCAGCACCGCGGACAGGGCAAATCAGCCCCAGCATTTT. The translation is CASTADRANQPQHF.